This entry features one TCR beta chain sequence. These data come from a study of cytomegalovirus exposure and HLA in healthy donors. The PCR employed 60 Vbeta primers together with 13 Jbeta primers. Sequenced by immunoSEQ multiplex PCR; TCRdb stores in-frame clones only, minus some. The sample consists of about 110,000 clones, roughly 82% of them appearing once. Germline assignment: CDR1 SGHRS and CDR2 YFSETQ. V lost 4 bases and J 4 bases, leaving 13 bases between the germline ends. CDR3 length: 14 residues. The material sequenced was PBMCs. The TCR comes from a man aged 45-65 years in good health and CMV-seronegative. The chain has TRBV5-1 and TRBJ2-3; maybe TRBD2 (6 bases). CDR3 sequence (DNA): TGCGCCAGCAGCCCTTCCCCGGGGGCAGATACGCAGTATTTT. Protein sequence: CASSPSPGADTQYF.